The clone carrying this T cell receptor (beta chain) was recorded many times. As yet, its antigen is unknown. TCRdb independently ran MiXCR on the PCR reads; one entry per CDR3 protein. Counted here are about 510,000 distinct CDR3 sequences, 20% to 25% occurring once; the ten biggest clones make up about 0.78%. The data derive from a study of molecular identifiers for immune sequencing clone quantification. Study in general: In the replicates, RNA derived from 20,000 or 100,000 naive CD8 cells was divided into five parts, and four were sequenced.

General study results and limits: Spiked Jurkat TCR RNA originating from one cell could reportedly be identified amid some 950,000 naive cells.

Material for sequencing was naive CD8+ T cells from blood, with Jurkat cell RNA spiked in. The subset is: FACS-sorted CD8+CD4-CCR7+CD45RA+ naive T cells. This receptor was taken from a human donor in good health. Some libraries in this study had Jurkat cell RNA spiked in.

DNA of the CDR3: TGTGCCAGCAGTCCAACAGGGGGCCGCATGCAAGAGACCCAGTACTTC. Translated: CASSPTGGRMQETQYF. The rearrangement uses TRBV6-5 and TRBJ2-5; 9 bases align to TRBD1. The CDR3 sequence is 16 residues long. The ends lost 5 bases at V and 2 bases at J; junction bases unmatched: 9. The germline CDR1 and CDR2 sequences are MNHEY and SVGAGI.